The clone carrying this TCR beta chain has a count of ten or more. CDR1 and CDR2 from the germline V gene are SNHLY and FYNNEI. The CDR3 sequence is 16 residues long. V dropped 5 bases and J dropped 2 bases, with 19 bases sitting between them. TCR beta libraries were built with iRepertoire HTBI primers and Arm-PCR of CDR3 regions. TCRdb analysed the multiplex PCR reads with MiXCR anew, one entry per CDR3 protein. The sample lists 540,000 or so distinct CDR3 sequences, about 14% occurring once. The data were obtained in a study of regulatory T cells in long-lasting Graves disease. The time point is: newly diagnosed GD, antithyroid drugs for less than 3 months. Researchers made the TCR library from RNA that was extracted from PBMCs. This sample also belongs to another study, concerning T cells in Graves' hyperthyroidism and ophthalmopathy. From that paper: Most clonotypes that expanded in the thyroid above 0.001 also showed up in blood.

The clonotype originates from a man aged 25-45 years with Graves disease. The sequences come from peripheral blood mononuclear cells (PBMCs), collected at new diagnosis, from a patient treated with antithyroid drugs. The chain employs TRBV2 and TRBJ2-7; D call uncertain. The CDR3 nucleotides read TGTGCCAGCAGTACCCCCGACTTCCCCGGGCCCTACGAGCAGTACTTC. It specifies CASSTPDFPGPYEQYF.